This TCR beta chain was retrieved from a study of somatic mutations in cytotoxic T cells in rheumatoid arthritis. Worth noting for this clone: The antigen is not known.

Measured with immunoSEQ multiplex PCR; TCRdb has only the in-frame clones, and not every one. The repertoire holds tens of thousands of clones, around 83% seen once, with just under 8.5% in the top ten. Study-level results: Increasing age coincided with elevated CD8+ clonality among rheumatoid arthritis patients, though not among healthy controls.

Trimming left V 4 bases short and J 4 bases short, with 14 bases between. In germline, CDR1 is SGHKS, CDR2 YYEKEE (reference sequence). The CDR3 sequence is 14 residues long. Sequences were obtained from CD8+ T cells sorted from blood. The TCR sequence derives from an adult with rheumatoid arthritis. The chain joins TRBV5-5 to TRBJ2-5; D is perhaps TRBD1 (6 bases). CDR3 DNA: TGTGCCAGCAGCCAACCGACAGGAGGAGAGACCCAGTACTTC. Its protein is CASSQPTGGETQYF.